Listed below are T cell receptor beta chains from one sample, sequenced in a study of OX40 agonist ivuxolimab in advanced cancers. Repertoires were generated with immunoSEQ multiplex PCR, while TCRdb's copy carries only in-frame clones and drops some. The sample has fewer than 85,000 clones, 65% to 85% seen once. The material sequenced was CD4+ or CD8+ T cells sorted from blood, taken in a trial of the OX40 agonist ivuxolimab. The source of these receptors is an adult with an advanced solid tumor such as melanoma, head and neck, liver or kidney cancer. The CDR3 runs from the conserved cysteine through the conserved F or W. D genes are given only for firm matches. Only part of the rows carry a size: once, few, many, or a class if the clone is expanded.

V	J	D	size	CDR3	DNA
TRBV2	TRBJ1-1	NA	few	CASRVSMNTEAFF	TGTGCCAGCAGGGTAAGCATGAACACTGAAGCTTTCTTT
TRBV13	TRBJ2-3	TRBD2	NA	CASSLVSGSVDTQYF	TGTGCCAGCAGCTTAGTCAGCGGGAGTGTCGATACGCAGTATTTT
TRBV2	TRBJ2-2	NA	NA	CASGSVSDTGELFF	TGTGCCAGCGGATCAGTGTCGGACACCGGGGAGCTGTTTTTT
TRBV6-5	TRBJ1-5	TRBD1	NA	CASSPTGVQPQHF	TGTGCCAGCAGTCCTACAGGGGTTCAGCCCCAGCATTTT
TRBV7-2	TRBJ2-5	TRBD1	NA	CASSRGTGQYQETQYF	TGTGCCAGCAGCCGAGGGACAGGACAGTACCAAGAGACCCAGTACTTC
TRBV13	TRBJ1-2	NA	NA	CASSFSGGSRYGYTF	TGTGCCAGCAGCTTTTCTGGGGGCTCTCGGTATGGCTACACCTTC
TRBV5-4	TRBJ2-2	NA	NA	CASSSQETGELFF	TGTGCCAGCAGCTCCCAGGAGACCGGGGAGCTGTTTTTT
TRBV6-5	TRBJ1-6	NA	NA	CASSYTTGEDSPLHF	TGTGCCAGCAGTTACACGACAGGAGAAGATTCACCCCTCCACTTT
TRBV5-4	TRBJ2-3	TRBD1	NA	CASSLGQGIDTQYF	TGTGCCAGCAGCTTGGGACAGGGGATCGATACGCAGTATTTT
TRBV10-3	TRBJ1-4	TRBD1	NA	CATYPGTGQEKLFF	TGTGCCACCTATCCCGGGACAGGGCAAGAAAAACTGTTTTTT
TRBV27	TRBJ2-5	TRBD1	NA	CASRRLGDRVGTQYF	TGTGCCAGCAGGCGTCTCGGGGACAGGGTGGGGACCCAGTACTTC
TRBV29-1	TRBJ2-1	TRBD1	NA	CSTRQGGFIDNEQFF	TGCAGCACTCGACAGGGCGGATTCATTGACAATGAGCAGTTCTTC
TRBV9	TRBJ2-1	NA	NA	CASSASGTSNEQFF	TGTGCCAGCAGCGCCTCCGGGACTTCCAATGAGCAGTTCTTC
TRBV6-6	TRBJ2-7	TRBD2	NA	CASSRSGRGYEQYF	TGTGCCAGCAGCCGTAGCGGGAGGGGGTACGAGCAGTACTTC
TRBV5-1	TRBJ2-5	TRBD1	once	CASSLYGQDQETQYF	TGCGCCAGCAGCCTTTATGGACAGGACCAAGAGACCCAGTACTTC
TRBV10-3	TRBJ2-1	TRBD2	NA	CAITSAGGGNEQFF	TGTGCCATCACCTCAGCGGGAGGCGGCAATGAGCAGTTCTTC
TRBV5-4	TRBJ2-3	TRBD2	NA	CASSRSGSWADTQYF	TGTGCCAGCAGCCGTAGCGGGAGTTGGGCAGATACGCAGTATTTT
TRBV7-9	TRBJ2-7	TRBD2	NA	CASSLDSGLAYEQYF	TGTGCCAGCAGCTTAGATTCCGGACTAGCGTACGAGCAGTACTTC
TRBV7-2	TRBJ2-7	NA	NA	CASSFREWSSYEQYF	TGTGCCAGCAGCTTTCGGGAGTGGAGCTCCTACGAGCAGTACTTC
TRBV19	TRBJ1-2	NA	NA	CASSNDRYYGYTF	TGTGCCAGTAGTAACGACAGATACTATGGCTACACCTTC
TRBV6-5	TRBJ2-7	NA	NA	CASSYFQEGEQYF	TGTGCCAGCAGTTACTTCCAGGAGGGCGAGCAGTACTTC
TRBV7-8	TRBJ2-7	NA	NA	CASSLAVGQGTYEQYF	TGTGCCAGCAGCTTAGCAGTTGGGCAGGGAACCTACGAGCAGTACTTC
TRBV11-2	TRBJ1-1	NA	NA	CASSEAGKAFF	TGTGCCAGCAGCGAGGCCGGGAAGGCTTTCTTT
TRBV6-5	TRBJ2-1	NA	NA	CASSYSRGNWVNEQFF	TGTGCCAGCAGTTACTCCAGGGGAAATTGGGTCAATGAGCAGTTCTTC
TRBV7-3	TRBJ2-2	TRBD2	NA	CASSKTRDYQTGELFF	TGTGCCAGCAGCAAAACCCGGGACTACCAAACCGGGGAGCTGTTTTTT
TRBV5-4	TRBJ2-4	NA	NA	CASSWGSSLPDVF	TGTGCCAGCAGCTGGGGAAGCAGTCTGCCTGACGTCTTC
TRBV29-1	TRBJ2-2	NA	NA	CSVEGDRSNTGELFF	TGCAGCGTTGAGGGGGATCGGTCGAACACCGGGGAGCTGTTTTTT
TRBV7-6	TRBJ2-3	NA	NA	CASSLIYGDTQYF	TGTGCCAGCAGCTTAATTTATGGAGATACGCAGTATTTT
TRBV5-1	TRBJ2-3	TRBD2	NA	CASSQSGSGTDTQYF	TGCGCCAGCAGCCAGAGCGGGAGCGGCACAGATACGCAGTATTTT